The 11 T cell receptor beta chains in this list originate from one sample, sequenced in a study of T cells in Graves' hyperthyroidism and ophthalmopathy. RNA transcripts served as the template for amplifying TCR beta CDR3 regions. Primed by the HTBI set, a first-round RT-PCR was run on the TCR CDR3. Each CDR3 protein gets one entry after TCRdb re-called the multiplex PCR reads with MiXCR. The repertoire includes fewer than 750,000 distinct CDR3 sequences, around 45% of them detected once, and about 8.3% sits in the top ten. The sequenced sample was peripheral blood or thyroid tissue (not recorded which). These receptors were taken from a woman between 18 and 29 years old with Graves' hyperthyroidism.

CDR3 in DNA: TGTGCCAGCAGCTTGAGGGGTTCGGCAGAGACCCAGTACTTC. It codes for CASSLRGSAETQYF. V and J are TRBV7-9 and TRBJ2-5; the D call may be TRBD1 or TRBD2 (5 bases each). This CDR3 region has 14 residues. The germline CDR1 and CDR2 sequences are SEHNR and FQNEAQ (reference sequence). The V and J ends lost 3 bases and 4 bases respectively, with 12 bases between them.

This clonotype was recorded many times. The chain recombines TRBV5-6 with TRBJ2-6; either TRBD1 or TRBD2 may supply D (6 bases each). The CDR3 covers 17 residues. Trimming pared 2 bases from V and 2 bases from J, leaving 14 bases between. Germline V CDR1 and CDR2: SGHDT, YYEEEE. The CDR3 sequence is CASSFYGGEAGANVLTF. CDR3 nucleotide sequence: TGTGCCAGCAGCTTCTACGGGGGCGAGGCTGGGGCCAACGTCCTGACTTTC.

The V gene is TRBV24-1, the J gene TRBJ2-3, with D tentatively TRBD1 (6 bases). Trimming removed 2 bases from V and 2 bases from J, with 16 bases in between. The CDR3 length is 17 residues. Germline V lookup: CDR1 KGHDR, CDR2 SFDVKD. This CDR3 is CATSDWTEDSFTDTQYF. CDR3 bases: TGTGCCACCAGTGATTGGACAGAGGACAGTTTCACAGATACGCAGTATTTT.

This clonotype was seen repeatedly, ten times or more. V gene TRBV11-3 combines with J gene TRBJ1-1; D is unresolved. In germline, CDR1 is SGHNT, CDR2 YENEEA. The CDR3 loop spans 13 amino acids. V lost 0 bases, J lost 8 bases, and 10 bases lay in between. The CDR3 region has the DNA TGTGCCAGCAGCTTAGATCGGTCTGTCGAAGCTTTCTTT. The encoded protein is CASSLDRSVEAFF.

V is TRBV6-1 and J is TRBJ1-5; a possible D gene is TRBD1 (6 bases). Germline V gives CDR1 MNHNS, CDR2 SASEGT. V lost 7 bases, J lost 4 bases, and 11 bases lay in between. The CDR3 runs 13 residues. The CDR3 DNA reads TGTGCCAGCATAGTAACAGGGAATCAGCCCCAGCATTTT. This gives the protein CASIVTGNQPQHF.

J is TRBJ1-2 and V is TRBV9; TRBD1 agrees at 7 bases. The germline CDR1 and CDR2 sequences are SGDLS and YYNGEE. The CDR3 contains 15 residues. V trimming: 7 bases; J trimming: 4 bases; junction bases outside the gene matches: 13. CDR3 region: CASSPDRERAYGYTF. In DNA form, the CDR3 reads TGTGCCAGCTCACCTGACAGGGAACGGGCCTATGGCTACACCTTC.

This clonotype was seen a single time. The rearrangement links TRBV20-1 to TRBJ1-5; the D gene is possibly TRBD1 (5 bases). This CDR3 contains 13 residues. Germline V gene lookup returns CDR1 DFQATT and CDR2 SNEGSKA (reference sequence). The germline V and J ends were trimmed by 2 bases and 8 bases, with 13 bases remaining between them. CDR3 amino acids: CSARRSGGEPQHF. In DNA form, the CDR3 reads TGCAGTGCTAGACGGTCGGGGGGAGAGCCCCAGCATTTT.

In its sample, this clonotype was seen many times. V is TRBV4-1 and J is TRBJ1-5, with 7 nucleotides matching TRBD1. The CDR3 covers 14 residues. The V gene end was trimmed by 1 base and the J gene end by 7 bases; junction bases not matched to a gene: 4. Germline V gene sequence: CDR1 MGHRA, CDR2 YSYEKL. The CDR3 DNA reads TGCGCCAGCAGCCAAGGAAGGGGGCAACAGCCCCAGCATTTT. Protein product: CASSQGRGQQPQHF.

CDR3 in amino acids: CASSLRQPGMETQYF. The CDR3 nucleotides are TGTGCCAGCAGTTTAAGACAGCCCGGAATGGAGACCCAGTACTTC. The rearrangement links TRBV12-3 or TRBV12-4 to TRBJ2-5, with a weak D call TRBD1 (5 bases). V shed 2 bases and J shed 5 bases, with 15 bases lying between them. The CDR3 runs to 15 residues.

This clonotype was recorded at least ten times. This chain links TRBV7-9 with TRBJ2-5; D may correspond to TRBD1 or TRBD2 (5 bases each). The germline V gene encodes CDR1 SEHNR and CDR2 FQNEAQ (reference sequence). Trimming removed 4 bases at V and 4 bases at J, with 13 bases between. The CDR3 contains 14 residues. DNA for the CDR3: TGTGCCAGCAGCTCCCTGGGGGAGTCAGAGACCCAGTACTTC. It specifies CASSSLGESETQYF.

DNA of the CDR3: TGTGCCAGCAGCTCCTCCGGCATGACAGATACGCAGTATTTT. It specifies CASSSSGMTDTQYF. This chain uses TRBV7-3 with TRBJ2-3; D gene unclear. Germline loops: CDR1 SGHTA, CDR2 FQGTGA. Trimming left V 4 bases short and J 3 bases short, with 11 bases between. The CDR3 runs 14 residues.